One sample yielded the 2 T cell receptor beta chains listed below, sequenced in a study of T cells after yellow fever vaccination. A single record per CDR3 protein comes from TCRdb applying MiXCR to the 5' RACE reads. The table has around 140,000 distinct CDR3 sequences, 6.6% seen once; the top ten hold more than 0.6%. Here the sequenced sample was CD4+ T cells sorted from PBMCs, taken 10 days after the yellow fever booster vaccination. All receptors come from a man aged 25-45 years who received the YFV17D yellow fever vaccine.

This clonotype was observed many times. The chain joins TRBV29-1 to TRBJ1-1; a weak D match, TRBD1 (6 bases). The CDR3 contains 13 residues. Germline V gives CDR1 SQVTM, CDR2 ANQGSEA. Deletions cut 5 bases from V and 3 bases from J, with 13 bases between. CDR3: CSVLGAMDTEAFF. CDR3 DNA sequence: TGCAGCGTTCTGGGGGCGATGGACACTGAAGCTTTCTTT.

This clonotype came up many times. The V gene is TRBV10-3, the J gene TRBJ2-7; 7 bases are shared with TRBD1. V lost 4 bases and J lost 4; bases outside the gene matches: 4. CDR3 size: 13 residues. The germline CDR1 and CDR2 sequences are ENHRY and SYGVKD. Here the CDR3 reads CAISGGQVYEQYF. In DNA form, the CDR3 reads TGTGCCATCAGTGGTGGACAGGTTTACGAGCAGTACTTC.